This section outlines one TCR beta chain sequence together with its context. The antigen is unknown. 13 Jbeta primers and 60 Vbeta primers were used for the PCR. Data came from immunoSEQ multiplex PCR; TCRdb stores just in-frame clones and leaves some out. Of about 180,000 clones listed, more than 75% were seen once; the top ten hold roughly 1.4%. The data originate from a study of cytomegalovirus exposure and HLA in healthy donors. The donors (healthy individuals) were bone marrow donors. Germline V CDR1 and CDR2: SGHRS, YFSETQ. Trimming left V 1 base short and J 0 bases short, with 8 bases between. CDR3 length equals 16 residues. Study conclusions and caveats: The study put under 200 TCR beta chains on its list as cytomegalovirus-associated. Across all donors, roughly uniform sequencing depth was an assumption of the presence/absence analyses. In a later analysis, about 17,000 TCR beta sequences were associated with HLA alleles at 0.05 false discovery rate.

The sequenced sample was PBMCs. The chain combines TRBV5-1 with TRBJ2-6; D unresolved. This sequence was found in a man in his forties or fifties in good health and CMV-seronegative. The CDR3 protein is CASSLSVLSGANVLTF. The CDR3 DNA is TGCGCCAGCAGCTTGTCTGTTCTCTCTGGGGCCAACGTCCTGACTTTC.